Each of the 26 T cell receptor beta chains below was sequenced from the same sample in a study of CD8 T cells in ankylosing spondylitis. Study-wide findings and caveats: Ankylosing spondylitis blood appeared to be characterized by a TCR beta motif of eight highly homologous variants.

TCRdb passed the 5' RACE reads through MiXCR, listing each CDR3 protein once. The sample has around 450,000 distinct CDR3 sequences; roughly 26% are singletons. These TCRs are of unknown antigen specificity. The sequenced material came from blood, either unsorted or a sorted T cell fraction (not recorded which). These receptors originate from a male donor with ankylosing spondylitis.

This clonotype has only a few counts. The genes are TRBV27 and TRBJ2-1; 8 bases are a match to TRBD2. V gave up 3 bases and J gave up 10 bases; unmatched junction bases: 5. Germline CDR1 and CDR2: MNHEY and SMNVEV (reference sequence). The CDR3 runs 13 residues. The CDR3 protein is CASSFTGGGEQFF. In DNA form, the CDR3 reads TGTGCCAGCAGTTTCACGGGAGGGGGAGAGCAGTTCTTC.

The chain recombines TRBV5-1 with TRBJ2-7; 9 nucleotides agree with TRBD2. Germline V gene sequence: CDR1 SGHRS, CDR2 YFSETQ. With V trimmed by 6 bases and J by 2 bases, 6 bases remained unmatched. The CDR3 length is 14 residues. The chain's CDR3 is CASKLTSGPYEQYF. The DNA for the CDR3 is TGCGCCAGCAAACTGACTAGCGGACCCTACGAGCAGTACTTC. The full variable domain, with the rest looked up from reference TRBV5-1 and TRBJ2-7, is KAGVTQTPRYLIKTRGQQVTLSCSPISGHRSVSWYQQTPGQGLQFLFEYFSETQRNKGNFPGRFSGRQFSNSRSEMNVSTLELGDSALYLCASKLTSGPYEQYFGPGTRLTVT.

The gene calls are TRBV7-2 and TRBJ1-1, with TRBD1 identical over 7 bases. The V gene's germline CDR1 is SGHTA and CDR2 FQGNSA. The CDR3 runs 15 residues. Losses at the gene ends were 2 bases for V and 0 bases for J; bases not matched to a gene: 3. DNA of the CDR3: TGTGCCAGCAGCTTAAGGACAGGCGTGAACACTGAAGCTTTCTTT. Amino acids: CASSLRTGVNTEAFF.

This clonotype has a handful of counts. CDR3 region: CASSFPTATDTQYF. DNA of the CDR3: TGTGCCAGCAGTTTCCCTACCGCCACAGATACGCAGTATTTT. This chain uses TRBV12-3 or TRBV12-4 with TRBJ2-3; no definite D call. V shed 3 bases and J shed 2 bases, with 9 bases lying between them. The length of the CDR3 is 14 residues.

V is TRBV5-5 and J is TRBJ1-1; 7 bases map to TRBD1. CDR3 size: 15 residues. The J segment lost 7 bases and the V segment lost 3 bases, leaving 12 bases of the junction unmatched. CDR1 and CDR2 from the germline V gene are SGHKS and YYEKEE (reference sequence). The CDR3 spells CASSSEGTASLEAFF. CDR3 nucleotides: TGTGCCAGCAGCTCTGAAGGGACAGCAAGCCTTGAAGCTTTCTTT.

CDR3 nucleotides: TGTGCCAGCAGCTTGGACCTAGCGGGTACGGTCTACGAGCAGTACGTC. Its translation is CASSLDLAGTVYEQYV. V and J are TRBV5-6 and TRBJ2-7; 8 bases line up with TRBD2. Germline loops: CDR1 SGHDT, CDR2 YYEEEE. CDR3 length: 16 residues. Trimming cost V 0 bases and J 3 bases; bases outside gene matches: 8.

This clonotype was observed at least ten times. The CDR3 loop is CASSQEGQPGTGELFF. In DNA form, the CDR3 reads TGCGCCAGCAGCCAAGAGGGCCAGCCTGGCACCGGGGAGCTGTTTTTT. This chain connects TRBV4-1 to TRBJ2-2; D not certain. Deletions cut 0 bases from V and 4 bases from J, with 12 bases between. CDR1 and CDR2 (germline): MGHRA, YSYEKL. The CDR3 loop spans 16 amino acids.

This sequence joins TRBV20-1 and TRBJ2-7; D is undetermined. CDR1 DFQATT and CDR2 SNEGSKA come from the germline V gene (reference sequence). This CDR3 is 15 amino acids long. Trimming cost V 6 bases and J 0 bases, with 18 bases left between them. The CDR3 protein is CSAPLVQVASYEQYF. The CDR3 nucleotides read TGCAGTGCCCCCTTAGTTCAGGTAGCCTCCTACGAGCAGTACTTC.

The rearrangement links TRBV19 to TRBJ2-5; the D is unclear. V lost 0 bases and J lost 4, with 9 bases in between. Germline V CDR1 and CDR2: LNHDA, SQIVND (reference sequence). This CDR3 region has 14 residues. The CDR3 sequence is CASSIDRDLETQYF. The CDR3 nucleotides read TGTGCCAGTAGTATAGATCGCGACCTAGAGACCCAGTACTTC.

The genes are TRBV4-2 and TRBJ1-5, with D uncertain. Deletions cut 2 bases from V and 0 bases from J, with 14 bases between. Germline CDR1 is LGHNA and CDR2 is YNFKEQ. This CDR3 is built from 17 residues. CDR3 residues: CASSQSLRGVSNQPQHF. In DNA, the CDR3 is TGTGCCAGCAGCCAATCTCTTAGAGGTGTTAGCAATCAGCCCCAGCATTTT.

The rearrangement uses TRBV6-1 and TRBJ1-5; 9 bases line up with TRBD1. Germline values: CDR1 MNHNS, CDR2 SASEGT. V lost 4 bases and J lost 6; bases outside the gene matches: 16. This CDR3 has 18 amino acids. This CDR3 is CASSGYPRGTGSVQPQHF. The CDR3 nucleotides read TGTGCCAGCAGTGGATACCCTAGGGGGACAGGGTCGGTTCAGCCCCAGCATTTT.

This clonotype has just a few counts. The chain combines TRBV10-3 with TRBJ2-6; D uncertain. Germline V lookup: CDR1 ENHRY, CDR2 SYGVKD. Trimming removed 3 bases from V and 2 bases from J, with 8 bases in between. This CDR3 has 15 residues. CDR3 sequence: CAISDGPTGANVLTF. The CDR3 DNA reads as TGTGCCATCAGTGACGGACCAACTGGGGCCAACGTCCTGACTTTC.

In its sample, this clonotype was seen a few times. The rearrangement links TRBV28 to TRBJ1-1, with unresolved D. Germline V lookup: CDR1 MDHEN, CDR2 SYDVKM. Between the trimmed V and J ends, which lost 3 bases and 4 bases, there was a span of 12 bases. The CDR3 has 14 amino acids. In DNA, the CDR3 is TGTGCCAGCAGTTTTAGTACATTCAGCACTGAAGCTTTCTTT. Its protein product is CASSFSTFSTEAFF.

This clonotype has more than one count but fewer than ten. The chain combines TRBV12-3 or TRBV12-4 with TRBJ1-2, with no clear D. This CDR3 has 13 residues. Trimming pared 6 bases from V and 8 bases from J, leaving 16 bases between. CDR3 nucleotides: TGTGCCAGCAGGCTGACATTCTCTGCGGGCTACACCTTC. Its protein is CASRLTFSAGYTF.

There are a few counts of this clonotype. The chain recombines TRBV29-1 with TRBJ1-4; the D gene is possibly TRBD1 (5 bases). The V gene's germline CDR1 is SQVTM and CDR2 ANQGSEA. The CDR3 has 14 residues. V lost 4 bases, J lost 5 bases, and 14 bases lay in between. The CDR3 nucleotides read TGCAGCGTTGCCCGGGGGGGGATAAATGAAAAACTGTTTTTT. Translated, it gives CSVARGGINEKLFF.

This clonotype was detected only once. The genes are TRBV3-1 and TRBJ1-1; no reliable D call. Per the germline V gene, CDR1 is LGHDT and CDR2 is YNNKEL (reference sequence). Trimming stripped 5 bases from V and 3 bases from J, with 10 bases between. The length of the CDR3 is 13 residues. For the CDR3, the DNA is TGTGCCAGCAGCAATATAAGGGACACTGAAGCTTTCTTT. Encoded protein: CASSNIRDTEAFF.

The chain employs TRBV5-1 and TRBJ2-3, with D possibly being TRBD1 (5 bases). The CDR3 is 15 residues long. V lost 2 bases and J 2 bases, leaving 12 bases between the germline ends. CDR1 SGHRS and CDR2 YFSETQ come from the germline V gene. This CDR3 reads CASSFNRRYTDTQYF. The CDR3 DNA is TGCGCCAGCAGCTTCAACAGGAGATACACAGATACGCAGTATTTT. The full variable domain, completed using reference TRBV5-1 and TRBJ2-3, is KAGVTQTPRYLIKTRGQQVTLSCSPISGHRSVSWYQQTPGQGLQFLFEYFSETQRNKGNFPGRFSGRQFSNSRSEMNVSTLELGDSALYLCASSFNRRYTDTQYFGPGTRLTVL.

The V gene is TRBV12-5, the J gene TRBJ2-7; D may be TRBD1 (6 bases). V dropped 2 bases and J dropped 0 bases, with 17 bases sitting between them. The CDR3 is made up of 17 amino acids. Germline-derived CDR1 and CDR2 are LGHNT and FRNRAP. CDR3 in DNA: TGTGCTAGTGGTTTGCCTCACCCTAGGACAGACTCCTACGAGCAGTACGTC. Amino acids: CASGLPHPRTDSYEQYV.

This clonotype showed up just a few times. The chain combines TRBV12-3 or TRBV12-4 with TRBJ1-4, with D possibly TRBD1 on 5 matching bases. This CDR3 has 13 residues. Trimming cost V 7 bases and J 8 bases, with 14 bases left between them. The CDR3 here is CASMGYYREKLFF. CDR3 nucleotide sequence: TGTGCCAGCATGGGGTATTACAGGGAAAAACTGTTTTTT.

This chain links TRBV25-1 with TRBJ2-7; 8 nucleotides match TRBD1. CDR3 size: 11 residues. With 9 bases clipped from V and 3 bases from J, the junction kept 1 base outside the gene matches. Germline CDR1 is MGHDK and CDR2 is SYGVNS. The CDR3 reads CASGTGYEQYF. In DNA form, the CDR3 reads TGTGCCAGTGGGACAGGCTACGAGCAGTACTTC.

The chain employs TRBV20-1 and TRBJ2-7, with TRBD1 matching over 8 bases. The CDR3 sequence is 15 residues long. Germline lookup yields CDR1 DFQATT and CDR2 SNEGSKA (reference sequence). After removal of 2 bases from V and 0 bases from J, the junction contained 6 bases not matched to a gene. CDR3 amino acids: CSARTGGPSSYEQYV. CDR3 DNA: TGCAGTGCTAGAACAGGGGGGCCTAGCTCCTACGAGCAGTACGTC.

This clonotype was picked up a small number of times. This chain uses TRBV20-1 with TRBJ2-1; possible D gene TRBD2, 5 bases. The V gene's germline CDR1 is DFQATT and CDR2 SNEGSKA (reference sequence). The CDR3 covers 15 residues. The V end lost 3 bases, the J end lost 0 bases, and 12 bases lay between the germline ends. Written as DNA, the CDR3 is TGCAGTGCTAGTAGGCGGGTGAGCTCCTACAATGAGCAGTTCTTC. Protein: CSASRRVSSYNEQFF.

The table lists this clonotype with a few counts. V is TRBV5-1 and J is TRBJ2-3, with D tentatively TRBD2 (6 bases). The V end was cut by 2 bases, the J end by 6 bases, with 10 bases between. This CDR3 comprises 13 residues. CDR1 SGHRS and CDR2 YFSETQ come from the germline V gene. The CDR3 nucleotides read TGCGCCAGCAGCTTACAGGAGGGTGATACGCAGTATTTT. It specifies CASSLQEGDTQYF.

The V gene is TRBV18, the J gene TRBJ2-1; tentatively, D is TRBD1 (5 bases). Deletions cut 1 base from V and 8 bases from J, with 15 bases between. Germline V CDR1 and CDR2: KGHSH, LQKENI. The CDR3 runs to 15 residues. Written as DNA, the CDR3 is TGTGCCAGCTCACCACGAGTTACAGGTATCGATGAGCAGTTCTTC. Translating it yields CASSPRVTGIDEQFF. Full variable domain (remainder filled in from reference TRBV18 and TRBJ2-1): NAGVMQNPRHLVRRRGQEARLRCSPMKGHSHVYWYRQLPEEGLKFMVYLQKENIIDESGMPKERFSAEFPKEGPSILRIQQVVRGDSAAYFCASSPRVTGIDEQFFGPGTRLTVL.

The chain links TRBV12-3 or TRBV12-4 to TRBJ1-4, with a possible D match to TRBD1 (5 bases). V lost 6 bases, J lost 4 bases, and 12 bases lay in between. This CDR3 has 14 amino acids. Here the CDR3 reads CASRAGRDNEKLFF. The CDR3 bases are TGTGCCAGCAGGGCGGGACGGGATAATGAAAAACTGTTTTTT.

This clonotype was counted between two and nine times. J is TRBJ1-5 and V is TRBV5-5; TRBD1 matches 8 bases. The CDR3 is 15 residues long. V shed 4 bases, J shed 6 bases, and the junction held 9 bases outside the gene matches. CDR1 is SGHKS and CDR2 is YYEKEE in the germline V gene (reference sequence). The DNA for the CDR3 is TGTGCCAGCAGCACCCTCGGACAGGGAGGTCAGCCCCAGCATTTT. It yields the protein CASSTLGQGGQPQHF.